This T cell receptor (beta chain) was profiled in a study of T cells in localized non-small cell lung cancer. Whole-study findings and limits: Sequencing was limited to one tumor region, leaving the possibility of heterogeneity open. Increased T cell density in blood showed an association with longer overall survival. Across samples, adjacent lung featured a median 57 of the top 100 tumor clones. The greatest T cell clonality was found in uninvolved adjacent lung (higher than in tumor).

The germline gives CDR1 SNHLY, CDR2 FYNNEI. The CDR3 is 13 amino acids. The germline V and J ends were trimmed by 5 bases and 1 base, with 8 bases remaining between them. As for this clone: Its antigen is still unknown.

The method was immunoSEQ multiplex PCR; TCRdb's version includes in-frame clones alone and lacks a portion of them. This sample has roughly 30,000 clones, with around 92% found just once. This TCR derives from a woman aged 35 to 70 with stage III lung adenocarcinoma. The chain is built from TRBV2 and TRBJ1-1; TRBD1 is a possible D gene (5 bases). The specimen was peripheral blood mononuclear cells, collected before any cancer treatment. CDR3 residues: CASSRDGNTEAFF. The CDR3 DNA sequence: TGTGCCAGCAGTCGGGACGGGAACACTGAAGCTTTCTTT.